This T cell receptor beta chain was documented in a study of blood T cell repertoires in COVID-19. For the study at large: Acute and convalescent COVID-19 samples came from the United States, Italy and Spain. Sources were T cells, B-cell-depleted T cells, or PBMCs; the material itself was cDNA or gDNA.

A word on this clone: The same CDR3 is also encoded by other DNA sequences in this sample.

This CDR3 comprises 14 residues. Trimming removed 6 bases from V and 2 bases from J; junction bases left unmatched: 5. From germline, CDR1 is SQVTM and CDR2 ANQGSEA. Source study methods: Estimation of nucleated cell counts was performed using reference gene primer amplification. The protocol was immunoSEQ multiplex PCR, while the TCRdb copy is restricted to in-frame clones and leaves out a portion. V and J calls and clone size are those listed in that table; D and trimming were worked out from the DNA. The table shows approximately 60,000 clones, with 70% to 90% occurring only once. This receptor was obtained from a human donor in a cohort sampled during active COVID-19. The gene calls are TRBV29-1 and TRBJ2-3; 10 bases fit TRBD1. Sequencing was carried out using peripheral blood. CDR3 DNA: TGCAGCGTCCGGGACAGGGGTCCCACAGATACGCAGTATTTT. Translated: CSVRDRGPTDTQYF.